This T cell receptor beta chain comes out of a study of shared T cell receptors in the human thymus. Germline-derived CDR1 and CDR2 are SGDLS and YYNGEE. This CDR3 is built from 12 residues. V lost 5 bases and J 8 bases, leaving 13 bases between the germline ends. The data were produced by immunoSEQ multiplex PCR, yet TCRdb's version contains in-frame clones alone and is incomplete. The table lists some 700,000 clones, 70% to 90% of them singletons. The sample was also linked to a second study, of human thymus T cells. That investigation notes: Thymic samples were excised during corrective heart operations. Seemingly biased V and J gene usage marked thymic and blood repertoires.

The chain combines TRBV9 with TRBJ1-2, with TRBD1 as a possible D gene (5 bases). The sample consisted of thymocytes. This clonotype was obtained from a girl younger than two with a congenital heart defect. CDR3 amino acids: CASREGQRGYTF. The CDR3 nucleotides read TGTGCCAGCAGGGAGGGGCAGAGGGGCTACACCTTC.